This T cell receptor beta chain was retrieved from a study of cytomegalovirus exposure and HLA in healthy donors. Regarding this clone: No antigen is known for it.

Whole-study results and caveats: When a later analysis was performed, an Asian-associated ancestry cluster reportedly had fewer N-insertions than the approximately 700-donor mean. Trimming of TCR beta V- and J-genes showed a link, identified in a later analysis, to a missense DCLRE1C variant. Being productive about 87% or about 30% of the time was typical of most TCR beta V segments in an earlier analysis.

V lost 4 bases to trimming and J lost 1 base; unmatched junction nucleotides: 4. CDR3 length: 14 residues. CDR1 is SGHRS and CDR2 is YFSETQ in the germline V gene. PCR involved 60 Vbeta and 13 Jbeta primers. Some clones are missing from TCRdb's copy, which holds only in-frame ones; the method was immunoSEQ multiplex PCR. This listing includes tens of thousands of clones. The material sequenced was PBMCs. The TCR comes from a female donor in good health and CMV-seronegative. The chain couples TRBV5-1 to TRBJ2-7; 8 positions agree with TRBD1. This CDR3 reads CASSPRQGSYEQYF. The CDR3 nucleotides read TGCGCCAGCAGCCCTAGACAGGGGTCCTACGAGCAGTACTTC.